Each of the 9 T cell receptor beta chains below was sequenced from the same sample in a study of blood T cells in healthy people across ages. Through a sample-barcoded 5' primer and a J-beta primer mix, a second PCR was run for roughly 6 to 11 cycles. TCRdb independently ran MiXCR on the 5' RACE reads; one entry per CDR3 protein. The sample gives 630,000 or so distinct CDR3 sequences, approximately 30% of which show up once; about 15% is in the top ten. The specimen was blood. These receptors were obtained from a woman over 75 in good health.

DNA of the CDR3: TGTGCCAGCAGCCCCGGGCCGGACCCCCGCTCCTACGAGCAGTACTTC. Translating gives CASSPGPDPRSYEQYF. The chain employs TRBV11-1 and TRBJ2-7, with D uncertain. Trimming removed 5 bases from V and 0 bases from J, with 17 bases in between. Germline CDR1 SGHAT, CDR2 FQDESV (reference sequence). CDR3 length equals 16 residues.

This clonotype was observed many times. The J gene is TRBJ2-7, the V gene TRBV5-1, with 11 bases aligning to TRBD1. The CDR3 length is 14 residues. Unmatched junction bases numbered 10, after V lost 7 bases and J lost 7 bases. Germline CDR1 and CDR2: SGHRS and YFSETQ. The CDR3 reads CASSLGQGAREQYF. In DNA, the CDR3 is TGCGCCAGCTCCCTTGGACAGGGGGCTCGAGAGCAGTACTTC.

At least ten counts were recorded for this clonotype. The chain combines TRBV28 with TRBJ2-7; possibly TRBD1 or TRBD2 for D (5 bases each). The length of the CDR3 is 13 residues. V lost 7 bases, J lost 2 bases, and 12 bases lay in between. Germline V lookup: CDR1 MDHEN, CDR2 SYDVKM. Written as DNA, the CDR3 is TGTGCCAGCATTTCTGGGGGTGCCTACGAGCAGTACTTC. Translated: CASISGGAYEQYF.

The chain employs TRBV18 and TRBJ1-5; 11 positions match TRBD1. Trimming cost V 5 bases and J 0 bases; bases outside gene matches: 12. The CDR3 runs to 19 residues. Germline V CDR1 and CDR2: KGHSH, LQKENI. CDR3: CASSADSGTGGYSNQPQHF. The CDR3 DNA sequence: TGTGCCAGCTCAGCCGACTCCGGGACAGGGGGTTATAGCAATCAGCCCCAGCATTTT.

In the case of this clonotype: Since a much larger clone is just one base distant, this may be a read error. The chain recombines TRBV19 with TRBJ2-7, with TRBD2 identical over 10 bases. The CDR3 is 16 residues long. Germline loops: CDR1 LNHDA, CDR2 SQIVND (reference sequence). V shed 5 bases and J 7 bases; nucleotides not matched to a gene: 14. The CDR3 protein is CASSSPSGGRGNEQYF. Here the CDR3 DNA reads TGTGCCAGTAGTTCGCCTAGCGGGGGTAGAGGCAATGAGCAGTACTTC.

This clonotype was seen ten or more times. This chain uses TRBV11-1 with TRBJ2-3; D not resolved. V was cut by 4 bases and J by 4 bases, with 6 bases left in between. CDR3 length: 12 amino acids. Per germline, CDR1 SGHAT and CDR2 FQDESV (reference sequence). The DNA of the CDR3 is TGTGCCAGCAGCTCGGAGTCAGATACGCAGTATTTT. Amino acids: CASSSESDTQYF.

Ten or more counts support this clonotype. The J gene is TRBJ2-5, the V gene TRBV6-6; D not resolved. Germline V gene lookup returns CDR1 MNHNY and CDR2 SVGAGI (reference sequence). Trimming cost V 2 bases and J 5 bases, with 12 bases left between them. This CDR3 region has 14 residues. CDR3 amino acids: CASSYRLGSETQYF. The DNA of the CDR3 is TGTGCCAGCAGTTACCGCCTGGGGTCCGAGACCCAGTACTTC.

Many counts were recorded for this clonotype. The chain links TRBV20-1 to TRBJ2-5, with 15 bases fitting TRBD2. J lost 5 bases, V lost 6 bases, and 7 bases had no gene match. Germline V gene data show CDR1 as DFQATT and CDR2 as SNEGSKA (reference sequence). The CDR3 has 15 residues. CDR3 protein: CSAPRTSGGGETQYF. The CDR3 DNA sequence: TGCAGTGCCCCCCGGACTAGCGGGGGGGGTGAGACCCAGTACTTC.

V gene TRBV5-6 combines with J gene TRBJ2-2; D remains ambiguous. Trimming shortened V by 1 base and J by 3 bases, and 13 bases separated the two germline ends. The CDR3 contains 16 residues. Germline loops: CDR1 SGHDT, CDR2 YYEEEE. This CDR3 reads CASSLLGYGDTGELFF. The CDR3 bases are TGTGCCAGCAGCTTGTTGGGCTACGGCGACACCGGGGAGCTGTTTTTT. Full variable domain (rest looked up from reference TRBV5-6 and TRBJ2-2): DAGVTQSPTHLIKTRGQQVTLRCSPKSGHDTVSWYQQALGQGPQFIFQYYEEEERQRGNFPDRFSGHQFPNYSSELNVNALLLGDSALYLCASSLLGYGDTGELFFGEGSRLTVL.